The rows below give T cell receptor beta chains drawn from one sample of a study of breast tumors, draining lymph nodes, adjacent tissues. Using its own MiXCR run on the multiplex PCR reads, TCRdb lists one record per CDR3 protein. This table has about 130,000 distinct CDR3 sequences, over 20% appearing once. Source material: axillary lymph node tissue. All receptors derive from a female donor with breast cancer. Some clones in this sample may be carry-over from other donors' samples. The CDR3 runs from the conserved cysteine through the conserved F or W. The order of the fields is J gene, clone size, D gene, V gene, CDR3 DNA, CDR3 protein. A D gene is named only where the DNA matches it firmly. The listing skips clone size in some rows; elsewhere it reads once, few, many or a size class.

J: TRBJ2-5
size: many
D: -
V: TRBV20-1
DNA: TGCAGTGCTAGGGGTTCCCGGGACGACAGGGAGACCCAGTACTTC
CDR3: CSARGSRDDRETQYF

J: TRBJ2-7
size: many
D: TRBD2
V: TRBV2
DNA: TGTGCCAGCACCTCGTCCCTAGCGGGAGGATTCTACGAGCAGTACTTC
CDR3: CASTSSLAGGFYEQYF

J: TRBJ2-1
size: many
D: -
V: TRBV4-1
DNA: TGCGCCAGCAGCCAAGATATGAGTCTTAGAGGCAATGAGCAGTTCTTC
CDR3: CASSQDMSLRGNEQFF

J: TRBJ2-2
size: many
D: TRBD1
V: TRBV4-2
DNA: TGTGCCAGCAGCCACTCTGGGACAGGGGGATTTATGAACACCGGGGAGCTGTTTTTT
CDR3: CASSHSGTGGFMNTGELFF

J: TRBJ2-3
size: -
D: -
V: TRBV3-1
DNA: TGTGCCAGCGGCCGGGTCGGGAGATTTAATACGCAGTATTTT
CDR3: CASGRVGRFNTQYF

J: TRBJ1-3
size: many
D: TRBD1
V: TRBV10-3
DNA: TGTGCCATCAGTGAGTCGAGGGGACAGACTTTCGGAAACACCATATATTTT
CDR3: CAISESRGQTFGNTIYF

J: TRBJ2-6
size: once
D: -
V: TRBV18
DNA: TGTGCCAGCTCGTACGGGTTGGGGGCCAACGTCCTGACTTTC
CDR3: CASSYGLGANVLTF

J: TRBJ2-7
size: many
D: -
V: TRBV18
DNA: TGTGCCAGCTCACCACCCCAATTCTACGAGCAGTACTTC
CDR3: CASSPPQFYEQYF

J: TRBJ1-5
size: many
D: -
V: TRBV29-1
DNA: TGCAGCGTTGGGGGCGTTAATAATCAGCCCCAGCATTTT
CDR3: CSVGGVNNQPQHF

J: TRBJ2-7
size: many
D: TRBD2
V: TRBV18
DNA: TGTGCCAGCGGCTTAGCGGGAGTGGACGCCGAGCAGTACTTC
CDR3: CASGLAGVDAEQYF

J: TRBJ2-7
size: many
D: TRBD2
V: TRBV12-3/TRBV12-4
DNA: TGTGCCAGCAGTCCCCTTAGCGGGAGGGCCTACGAGCAGTACTTC
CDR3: CASSPLSGRAYEQYF

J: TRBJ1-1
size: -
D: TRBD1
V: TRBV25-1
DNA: TGTGCCAGCAGGAGGACAGGGGAAGCTTTCTTT
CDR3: CASRRTGEAFF

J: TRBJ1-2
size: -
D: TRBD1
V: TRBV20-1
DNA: TGCTGTGCTAGTTCTGGACAGGGGGGTAACTATGGCTACACCTTC
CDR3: CCASSGQGGNYGYTF

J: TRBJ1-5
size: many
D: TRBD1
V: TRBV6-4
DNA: TGTGCCAGCAGCGATCGGACAGGGGGTAATAATAGCAATCAGCCCCAGCATTTT
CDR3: CASSDRTGGNNSNQPQHF

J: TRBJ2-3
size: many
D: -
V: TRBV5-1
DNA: TGCGCCAGCAGCCCTGAGAGCGGGCTTAGCACAGATACGCAGTATTTT
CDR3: CASSPESGLSTDTQYF

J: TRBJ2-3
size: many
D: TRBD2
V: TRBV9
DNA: TGTGCCAGCAGCGTAGCCCTTCTCGCGGGAGTCCCAGATACGCAGTATTTT
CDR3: CASSVALLAGVPDTQYF

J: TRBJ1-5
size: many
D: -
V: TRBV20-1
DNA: TGCAGTGCTAGAGACTCGGATCGGCCCCAGCATTTT
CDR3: CSARDSDRPQHF

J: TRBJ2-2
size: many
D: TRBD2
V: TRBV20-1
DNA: TGCAGTGCCCCAGAGAGCGGGAGGGAAACCGGGGAGCTGTTTTTT
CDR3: CSAPESGRETGELFF

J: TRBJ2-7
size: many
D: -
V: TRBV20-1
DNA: TGCAGTGCTAGTGACAGGATTGGGCTGCACGAGCAGTACTTC
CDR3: CSASDRIGLHEQYF

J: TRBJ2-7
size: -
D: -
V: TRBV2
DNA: TGTGCCAGCAGGACGACCTGCGAGCAGTACTTC
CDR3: CASRTTCEQYF

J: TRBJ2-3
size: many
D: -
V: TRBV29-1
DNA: TGCAGCACCCCCTCCCCGAGTAAGGATACGCAGTATTTT
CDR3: CSTPSPSKDTQYF

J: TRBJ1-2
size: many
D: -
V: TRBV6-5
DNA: TGTGCCAGCAGTCGACGGACTGAAAACTATGGCTACACCTTC
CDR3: CASSRRTENYGYTF

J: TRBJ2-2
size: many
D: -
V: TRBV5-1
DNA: TGCGCCAGCCGCCTGGGGCCTGAAACCGGGGAGCTGTTTTTT
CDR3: CASRLGPETGELFF

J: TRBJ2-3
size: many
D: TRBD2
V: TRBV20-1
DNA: TGCAGTGCTAGATCCCGGCCGGGAGGGCTGACAGATACGCAGTATTTT
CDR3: CSARSRPGGLTDTQYF